This TCR beta chain derives from a study of a mutant IDH1 vaccine in newly diagnosed glioma. Study background: Among treated patients, approximately 62% were male and roughly 38% female, and mean age was around 40 years. Earlier care involved radiotherapy, temozolomide, or both, and the majority received both.

This clone was observed a handful of times. Its specificity is unknown. Trimming took 4 bases from V and 10 from J; bases not matched to a gene: 13. The CDR3 has 14 amino acids. Germline V gene lookup returns CDR1 SGHDT and CDR2 YYEEEE. Described time point: week 35, safety follow-up. With topical imiquimod, each dose of the vaccine consisted of 300 ug of mutant IDH1 20-mer peptide. Eight vaccinations were given in weeks 1, 3, 5, 7, 11, 15, 19 and 23. Donors had new WHO grade 3 or 4 IDH1-mutant, ATRX-lost astrocytomas. Assay: immunoSEQ multiplex PCR; the TCRdb copy retains only in-frame clones and omits some. The top ten clones hold roughly 12% of a sample with just under 70,000 clones, almost 85% of them seen once.

This chain connects TRBV5-6 to TRBJ1-2, with TRBD1 matching 7 bases. This receptor was identified in a man between 18 and 29 years old with glioma. This sample comprised PBMCs, obtained from a glioma patient whose treatment included an IDH1 peptide vaccine. CDR3 DNA: TGTGCCAGCAGCGCGCGGGACAGCCTACTCATCTACACCTTC. It encodes CASSARDSLLIYTF.